This T cell receptor beta chain emerged from a study of T cells after posttransplantation cyclophosphamide. The CDR3 extends over 14 amino acids. Germline V gives CDR1 SNHLY, CDR2 FYNNEI. V was cut by 7 bases and J by 7 bases, with 17 bases left in between. This clone was seen repeatedly, ten times or more. Assay: immunoSEQ multiplex PCR; the TCRdb copy retains only in-frame clones and omits some. Listed here are fewer than 35,000 clones without any singletons, the top ten holding approximately 4.3%. This chain joins TRBV2 and TRBJ2-1; tentative D call: TRBD1 (6 bases). The sequenced material came from PBMCs. This sequence originates from a young woman in good health and a related stem cell transplant donor. Here the CDR3 DNA reads TGTGCCAGCATAGGGGGTAGAATGACGAATGAGCAGTTCTTC. It translates to CASIGGRMTNEQFF.